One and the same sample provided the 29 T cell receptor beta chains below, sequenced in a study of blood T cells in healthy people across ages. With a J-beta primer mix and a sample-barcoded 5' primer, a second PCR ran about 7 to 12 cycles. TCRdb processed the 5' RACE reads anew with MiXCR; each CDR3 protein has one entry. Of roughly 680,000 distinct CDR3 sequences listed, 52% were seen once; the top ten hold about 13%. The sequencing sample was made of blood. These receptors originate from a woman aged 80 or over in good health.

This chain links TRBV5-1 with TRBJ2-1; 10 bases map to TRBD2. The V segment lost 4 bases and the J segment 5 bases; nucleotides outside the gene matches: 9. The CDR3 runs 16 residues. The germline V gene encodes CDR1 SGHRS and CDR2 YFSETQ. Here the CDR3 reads CASSKVLAGADNEQFF. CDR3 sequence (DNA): TGCGCCAGCAGCAAGGTGCTAGCGGGGGCCGACAATGAGCAGTTCTTC.

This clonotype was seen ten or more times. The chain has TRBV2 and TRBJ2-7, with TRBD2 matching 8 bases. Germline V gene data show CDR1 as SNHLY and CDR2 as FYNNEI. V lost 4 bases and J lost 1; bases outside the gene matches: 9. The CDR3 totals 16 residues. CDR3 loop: CASSVDSGKLSYEQYF. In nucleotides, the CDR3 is TGTGCCAGCAGTGTCGATAGCGGGAAATTATCCTACGAGCAGTACTTC.

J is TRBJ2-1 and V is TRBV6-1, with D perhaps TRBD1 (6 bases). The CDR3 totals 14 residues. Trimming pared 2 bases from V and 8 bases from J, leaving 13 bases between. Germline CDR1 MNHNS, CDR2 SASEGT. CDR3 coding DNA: TGTGCCAGCAGTGAACGTGGCAGGGGCTATGAGCAGTTCTTC. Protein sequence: CASSERGRGYEQFF.

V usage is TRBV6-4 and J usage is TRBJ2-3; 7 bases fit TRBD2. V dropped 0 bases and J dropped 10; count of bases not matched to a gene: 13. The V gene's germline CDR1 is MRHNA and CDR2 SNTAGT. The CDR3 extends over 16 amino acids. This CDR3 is CASSDSGGRGQAAQYF. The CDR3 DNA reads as TGTGCCAGCAGTGACTCAGGAGGGAGGGGCCAGGCTGCGCAGTATTTT.

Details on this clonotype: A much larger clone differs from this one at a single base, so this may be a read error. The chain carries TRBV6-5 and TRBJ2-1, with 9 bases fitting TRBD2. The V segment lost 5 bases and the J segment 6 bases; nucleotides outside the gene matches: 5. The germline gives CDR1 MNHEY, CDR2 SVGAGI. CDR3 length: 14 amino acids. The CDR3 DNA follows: TGTGCCAGCAGTGGCGGGGGGGCCGGCAATGAGCAGTTCTTC. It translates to CASSGGGAGNEQFF.

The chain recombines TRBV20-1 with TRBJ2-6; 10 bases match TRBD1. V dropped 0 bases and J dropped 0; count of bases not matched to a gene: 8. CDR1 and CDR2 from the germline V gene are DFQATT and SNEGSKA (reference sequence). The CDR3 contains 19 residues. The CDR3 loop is CSARDLWDRGLSGANVLTF. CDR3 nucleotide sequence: TGCAGTGCTAGAGATTTATGGGACAGGGGACTCTCTGGGGCCAACGTCCTGACTTTC.

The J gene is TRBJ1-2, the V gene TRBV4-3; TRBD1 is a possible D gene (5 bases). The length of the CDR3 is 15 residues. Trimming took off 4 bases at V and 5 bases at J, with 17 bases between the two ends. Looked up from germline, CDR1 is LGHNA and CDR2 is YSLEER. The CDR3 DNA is TGCGCCAGCAGCCTCCGCAGGGAAGCTTGGTATGGCTACACCTTC. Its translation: CASSLRREAWYGYTF.

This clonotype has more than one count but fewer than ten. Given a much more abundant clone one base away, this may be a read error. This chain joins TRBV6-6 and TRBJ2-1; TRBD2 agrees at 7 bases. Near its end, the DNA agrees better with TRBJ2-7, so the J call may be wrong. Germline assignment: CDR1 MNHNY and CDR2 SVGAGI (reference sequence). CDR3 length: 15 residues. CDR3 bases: TGTGCCAGCACCCCTAGCGGTGGGCCCTACAATGAGCAGTACTTC. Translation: CASTPSGGPYNEQYF.

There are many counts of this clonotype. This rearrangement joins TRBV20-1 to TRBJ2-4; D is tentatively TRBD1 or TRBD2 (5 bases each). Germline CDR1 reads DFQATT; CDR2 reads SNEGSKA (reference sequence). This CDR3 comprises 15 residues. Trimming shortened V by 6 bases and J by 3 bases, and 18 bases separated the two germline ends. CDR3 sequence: CSAPGTRWVKNIQYF. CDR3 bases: TGCAGTGCGCCCGGGACGCGATGGGTCAAAAACATTCAGTACTTC.

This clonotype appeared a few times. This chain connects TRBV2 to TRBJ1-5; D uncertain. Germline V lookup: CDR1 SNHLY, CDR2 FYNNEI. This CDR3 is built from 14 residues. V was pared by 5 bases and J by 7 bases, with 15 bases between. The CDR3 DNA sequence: TGTGCCAGCAGTCCCGAAGAAAGGCAACAGCCCCAGCATTTT. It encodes CASSPEERQQPQHF.

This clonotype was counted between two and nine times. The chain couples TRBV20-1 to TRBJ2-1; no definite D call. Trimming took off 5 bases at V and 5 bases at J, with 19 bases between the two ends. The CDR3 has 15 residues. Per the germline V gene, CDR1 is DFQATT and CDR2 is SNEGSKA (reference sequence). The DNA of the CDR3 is TGCAGTGCTGACACGGGTCTTAACCCACACAATGAGCAGTTCTTC. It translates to CSADTGLNPHNEQFF.

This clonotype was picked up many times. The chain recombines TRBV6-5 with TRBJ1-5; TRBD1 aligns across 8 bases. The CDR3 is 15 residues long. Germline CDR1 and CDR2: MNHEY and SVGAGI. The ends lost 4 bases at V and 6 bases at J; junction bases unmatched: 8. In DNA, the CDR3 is TGTGCCAGCAGTTCGTCGGGGACAGGTCTTCAGCCCCAGCATTTT. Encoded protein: CASSSSGTGLQPQHF.

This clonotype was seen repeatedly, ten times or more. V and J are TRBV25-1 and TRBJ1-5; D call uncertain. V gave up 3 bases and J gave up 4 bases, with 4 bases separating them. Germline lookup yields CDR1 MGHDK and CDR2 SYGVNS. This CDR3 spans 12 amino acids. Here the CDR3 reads CASSEGNQPQHF. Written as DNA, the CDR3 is TGTGCCAGCAGTGAGGGGAATCAGCCCCAGCATTTT.

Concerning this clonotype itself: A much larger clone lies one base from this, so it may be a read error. The CDR3 coding sequence is TGCAGCGTTGCGGCCAGTTTTTACGATGAGCAGTACTTC. Amino acids: CSVAASFYDEQYF. The chain joins TRBV29-1 to TRBJ2-5, with D unclear. CDR1 SQVTM and CDR2 ANQGSEA come from the germline V gene. Trimming took 4 bases from V and 11 from J, leaving 20 bases between them. The CDR3 sequence is 13 residues long.

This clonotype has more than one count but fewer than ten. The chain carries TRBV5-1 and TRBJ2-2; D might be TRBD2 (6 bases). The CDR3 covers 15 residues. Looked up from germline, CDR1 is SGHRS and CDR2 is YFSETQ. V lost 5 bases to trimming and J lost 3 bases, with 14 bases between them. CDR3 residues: CASRLTGADTGELFF. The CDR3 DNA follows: TGCGCCAGCAGGTTGACGGGAGCCGACACCGGGGAGCTGTTTTTT.

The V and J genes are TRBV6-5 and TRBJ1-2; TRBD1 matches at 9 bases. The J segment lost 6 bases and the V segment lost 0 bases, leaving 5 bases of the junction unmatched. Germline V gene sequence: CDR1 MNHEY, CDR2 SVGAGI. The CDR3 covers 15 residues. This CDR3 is CASSYSVTGGDGYTF. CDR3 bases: TGTGCCAGCAGTTACTCCGTGACAGGGGGTGATGGCTACACCTTC.

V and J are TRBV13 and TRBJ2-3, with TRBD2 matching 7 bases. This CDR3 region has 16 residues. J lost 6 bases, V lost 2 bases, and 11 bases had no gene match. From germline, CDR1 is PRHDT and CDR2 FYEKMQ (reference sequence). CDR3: CASSLTVGGILDTQYF. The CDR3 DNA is TGTGCCAGCAGCTTAACCGTCGGGGGGATCTTGGATACGCAGTATTTT.

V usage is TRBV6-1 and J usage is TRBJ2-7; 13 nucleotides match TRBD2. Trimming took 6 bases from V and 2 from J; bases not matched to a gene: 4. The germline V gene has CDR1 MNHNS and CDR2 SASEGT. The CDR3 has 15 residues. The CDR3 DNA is TGTGCCAGCAGCTACGGACTAGCGGGGGCCTACGAGCAGTACTTC. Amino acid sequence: CASSYGLAGAYEQYF.

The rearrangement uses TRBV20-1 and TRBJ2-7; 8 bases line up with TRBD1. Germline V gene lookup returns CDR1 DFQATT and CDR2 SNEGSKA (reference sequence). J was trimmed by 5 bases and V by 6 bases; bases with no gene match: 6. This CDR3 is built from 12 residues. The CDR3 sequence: CSATGQGHEQYF. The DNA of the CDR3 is TGCAGTGCAACTGGACAGGGCCACGAGCAGTACTTC.

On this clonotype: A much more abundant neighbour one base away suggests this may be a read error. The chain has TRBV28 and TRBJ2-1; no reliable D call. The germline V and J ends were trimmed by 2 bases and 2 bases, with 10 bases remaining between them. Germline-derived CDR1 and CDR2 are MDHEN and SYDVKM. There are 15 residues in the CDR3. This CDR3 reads CASSLMSRTYNEQFF. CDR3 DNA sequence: TGTGCCAGCAGTTTAATGTCCCGAACCTACAATGAGCAGTTCTTC.

CDR3 residues: CASSPSGGNTIYF. The CDR3 DNA follows: TGTGCCAGCAGCCCCTCGGGGGGAAACACCATATATTTT. This chain links TRBV3-1 with TRBJ1-3, with D unresolved. Germline loops: CDR1 LGHDT, CDR2 YNNKEL (reference sequence). The CDR3 runs 13 residues. V lost 4 bases, J lost 4 bases, and 8 bases lay in between.

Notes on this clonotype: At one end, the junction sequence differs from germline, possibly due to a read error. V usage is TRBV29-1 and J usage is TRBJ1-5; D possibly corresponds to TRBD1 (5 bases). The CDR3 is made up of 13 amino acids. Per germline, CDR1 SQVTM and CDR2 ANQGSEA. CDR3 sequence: CSVVGGAGQPRHF. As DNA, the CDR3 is TGCAGCGTTGTTGGAGGGGCAGGGCAGCCCCGGCATTTT.

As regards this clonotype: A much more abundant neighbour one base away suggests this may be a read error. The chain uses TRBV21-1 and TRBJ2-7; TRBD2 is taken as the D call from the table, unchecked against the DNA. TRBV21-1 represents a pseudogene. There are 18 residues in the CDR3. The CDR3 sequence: CASREQGTSGRWAHKQYF. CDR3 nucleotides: TGTGCCAGCAGGGAACAGGGGACTAGCGGGAGATGGGCCCACAAGCAGTACTTC.

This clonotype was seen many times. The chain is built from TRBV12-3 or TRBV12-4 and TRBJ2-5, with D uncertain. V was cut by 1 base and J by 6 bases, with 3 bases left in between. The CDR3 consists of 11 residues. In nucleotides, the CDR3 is TGTGCCAGCAGTTTAGAAAAGACCCAGTACTTC. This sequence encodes CASSLEKTQYF.

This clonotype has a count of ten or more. The CDR3, as DNA: TGTGCCAGCAGCCAACAAACAGGGGGCAATCAGCCCCAGCATTTT. Its translation: CASSQQTGGNQPQHF. J is TRBJ1-5 and V is TRBV3-1; the match to TRBD1 covers 7 bases. CDR3 length equals 15 residues. From germline, CDR1 is LGHDT and CDR2 YNNKEL (reference sequence). V was pared by 2 bases and J by 2 bases, with 3 bases of the junction left unmatched.

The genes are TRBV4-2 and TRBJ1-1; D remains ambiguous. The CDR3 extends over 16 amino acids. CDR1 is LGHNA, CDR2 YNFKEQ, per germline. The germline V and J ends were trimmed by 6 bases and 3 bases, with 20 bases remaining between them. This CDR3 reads CASSRIERREDTEAFF. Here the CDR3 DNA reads TGTGCCAGCAGTCGGATCGAGCGAAGGGAGGACACTGAAGCTTTCTTT.

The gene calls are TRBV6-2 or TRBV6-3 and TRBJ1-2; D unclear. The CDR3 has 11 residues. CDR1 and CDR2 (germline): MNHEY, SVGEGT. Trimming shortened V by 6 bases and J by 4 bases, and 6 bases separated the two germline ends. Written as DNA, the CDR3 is TGTGCCAGCAGGAGCATCTATGGCTACACCTTC. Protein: CASRSIYGYTF.

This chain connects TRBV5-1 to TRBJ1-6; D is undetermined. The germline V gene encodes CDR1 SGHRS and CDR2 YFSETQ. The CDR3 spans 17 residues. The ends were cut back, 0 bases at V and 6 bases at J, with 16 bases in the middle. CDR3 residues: CASSLATVQEGNSPLHF. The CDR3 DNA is TGCGCCAGCAGCTTGGCCACAGTCCAGGAGGGTAATTCACCCCTCCACTTT. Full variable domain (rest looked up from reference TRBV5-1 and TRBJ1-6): KAGVTQTPRYLIKTRGQQVTLSCSPISGHRSVSWYQQTPGQGLQFLFEYFSETQRNKGNFPGRFSGRQFSNSRSEMNVSTLELGDSALYLCASSLATVQEGNSPLHFGNGTRLTVT.

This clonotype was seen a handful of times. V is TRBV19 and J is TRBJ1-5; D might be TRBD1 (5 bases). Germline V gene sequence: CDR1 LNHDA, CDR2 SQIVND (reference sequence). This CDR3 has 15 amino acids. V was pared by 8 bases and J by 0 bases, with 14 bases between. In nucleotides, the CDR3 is TGTGCCAGTCGGGGGACGGACTATAGCAATCAGCCCCAGCATTTT. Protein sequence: CASRGTDYSNQPQHF. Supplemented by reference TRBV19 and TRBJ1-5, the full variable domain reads DGGITQSPKYLFRKEGQNVTLSCEQNLNHDAMYWYRQDPGQGLRLIYYSQIVNDFQKGDIAEGYSVSREKKESFPLTVTSAQKNPTAFYLCASRGTDYSNQPQHFGDGTRLSIL.